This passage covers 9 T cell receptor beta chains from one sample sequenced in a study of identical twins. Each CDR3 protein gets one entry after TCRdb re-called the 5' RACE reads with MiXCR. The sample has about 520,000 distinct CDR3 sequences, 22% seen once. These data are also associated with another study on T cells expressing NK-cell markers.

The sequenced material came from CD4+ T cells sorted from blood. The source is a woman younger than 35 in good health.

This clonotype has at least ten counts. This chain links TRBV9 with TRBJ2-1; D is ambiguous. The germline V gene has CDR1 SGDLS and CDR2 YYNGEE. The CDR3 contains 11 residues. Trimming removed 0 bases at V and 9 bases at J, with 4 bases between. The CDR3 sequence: CASSVDSEQFF. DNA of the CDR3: TGTGCCAGCAGCGTAGACAGTGAGCAGTTCTTC.

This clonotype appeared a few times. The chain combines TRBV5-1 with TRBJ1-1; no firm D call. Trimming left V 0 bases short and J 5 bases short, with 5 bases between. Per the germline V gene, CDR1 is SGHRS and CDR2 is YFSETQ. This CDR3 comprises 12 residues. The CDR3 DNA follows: TGCGCCAGCAGCTTGGAGGAGACTGAAGCTTTCTTT. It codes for CASSLEETEAFF.

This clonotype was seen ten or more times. CDR3 residues: CASGSIPTGGNTDTQYF. The CDR3, as DNA: TGTGCTAGTGGTTCCATACCGACAGGGGGCAACACAGATACGCAGTATTTT. The rearrangement joins TRBV12-5 to TRBJ2-3; TRBD1 agrees at 10 bases. Per the germline V gene, CDR1 is LGHNT and CDR2 is FRNRAP. With 4 bases clipped from V and 2 bases from J, the junction kept 9 bases outside the gene matches. The CDR3 is made up of 17 amino acids.

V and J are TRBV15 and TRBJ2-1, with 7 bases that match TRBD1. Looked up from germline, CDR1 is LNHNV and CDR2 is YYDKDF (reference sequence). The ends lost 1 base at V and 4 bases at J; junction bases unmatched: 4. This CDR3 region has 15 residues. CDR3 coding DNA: TGTGCCACCAGCAGAGGTGGGACAGTGTACAATGAGCAGTTCTTC. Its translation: CATSRGGTVYNEQFF.

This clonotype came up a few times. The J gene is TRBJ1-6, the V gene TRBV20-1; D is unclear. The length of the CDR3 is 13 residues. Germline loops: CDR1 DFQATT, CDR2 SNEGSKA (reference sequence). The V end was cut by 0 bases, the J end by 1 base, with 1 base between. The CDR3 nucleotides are TGCAGTGCTAGAGAATCCTATAATTCACCCCTCCACTTT. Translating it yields CSARESYNSPLHF.

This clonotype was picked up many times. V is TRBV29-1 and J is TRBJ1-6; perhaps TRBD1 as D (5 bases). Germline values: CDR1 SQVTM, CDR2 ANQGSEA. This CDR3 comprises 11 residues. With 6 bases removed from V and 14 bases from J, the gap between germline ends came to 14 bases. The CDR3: CSVRDAGTLHF. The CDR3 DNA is TGCAGCGTACGGGACGCCGGCACCCTCCACTTT.

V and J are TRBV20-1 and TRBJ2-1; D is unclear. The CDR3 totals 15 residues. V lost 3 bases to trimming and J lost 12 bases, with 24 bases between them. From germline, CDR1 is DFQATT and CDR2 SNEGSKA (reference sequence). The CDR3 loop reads CSASSLGPGNNLQFF. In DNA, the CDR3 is TGCAGTGCTAGCAGTCTTGGCCCTGGAAACAATCTGCAGTTCTTC.

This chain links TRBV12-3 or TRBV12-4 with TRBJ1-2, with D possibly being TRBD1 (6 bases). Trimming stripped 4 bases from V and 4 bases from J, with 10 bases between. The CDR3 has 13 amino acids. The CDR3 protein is CASSYRVVYGYTF. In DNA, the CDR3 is TGTGCCAGCAGTTACAGGGTAGTCTATGGCTACACCTTC.

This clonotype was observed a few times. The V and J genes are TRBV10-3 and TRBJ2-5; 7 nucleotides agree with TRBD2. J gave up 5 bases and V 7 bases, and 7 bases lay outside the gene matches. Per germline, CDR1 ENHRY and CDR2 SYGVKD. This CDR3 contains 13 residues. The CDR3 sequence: CAITGGSTETQYF. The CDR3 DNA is TGTGCCATCACGGGCGGGAGTACTGAGACCCAGTACTTC.